These 18 T cell receptor beta chains share one sample of origin, sequenced in a study of blood T cell repertoires in COVID-19. Only in-frame clones appear in the TCRdb table, and some are missing; sequencing was by immunoSEQ multiplex PCR. The data contain 95,000 to 120,000 clones, about nine tenths of them singletons. The sample was peripheral blood. These receptors were obtained from a human donor in a cohort sampled during active COVID-19.

The chain has TRBV9 and TRBJ2-3, with 8 bases identical to TRBD2. This CDR3 is built from 15 residues. The trim removed 2 bases at V and 2 bases at J, leaving 4 bases unmatched. Germline CDR1 is SGDLS and CDR2 is YYNGEE. DNA for the CDR3: TGTGCCAGCAGCGTGCTAGCGGGTTCCACAGATACGCAGTATTTT. Encoded protein: CASSVLAGSTDTQYF.

The rearrangement links TRBV5-5 to TRBJ2-2, with 10 positions matching TRBD2. CDR1 and CDR2 from the germline V gene are SGHKS and YYEKEE (reference sequence). The CDR3 contains 14 residues. V trimming: 10 bases; J trimming: 5 bases; junction bases outside the gene matches: 8. CDR3 protein: CAFGGLADTGELFF. For the CDR3, the DNA is TGTGCCTTCGGCGGACTAGCGGATACCGGGGAGCTGTTTTTT.

This clone came up once. This chain uses TRBV7-8 with TRBJ1-2, with 8 positions matching TRBD1. Germline CDR1 SGHVS, CDR2 FQNEAQ. With V trimmed by 4 bases and J by 3 bases, 7 bases remained unmatched. This CDR3 contains 15 residues. CDR3 nucleotides: TGTGCCAGCAGCTCCCGACAGGGGATGGACTATGGCTACACCTTC. It encodes CASSSRQGMDYGYTF.

The rearrangement joins TRBV11-1 to TRBJ2-5; TRBD1 might be the D (5 bases). Germline CDR1 is SGHAT and CDR2 is FQDESV (reference sequence). CDR3 length: 15 amino acids. V was shortened by 4 bases and J by 1 base, with 13 bases between the two germline ends. The CDR3 here is CASSWGSRPQETQYF. Written as DNA, the CDR3 is TGTGCCAGCAGCTGGGGCTCGAGACCCCAAGAGACCCAGTACTTC.

The rearrangement uses TRBV21-1 and TRBJ2-3; the D call TRBD2 from the table was never checked on the DNA. TRBV21-1 is a pseudogene segment. The CDR3 is 15 amino acids. CDR3 region: CASRTQRTSTDTQYF. In DNA, the CDR3 is TGTGCCAGCAGAACCCAGCGGACTAGCACAGATACGCAGTATTTT.

V usage is TRBV7-2 and J usage is TRBJ2-3; TRBD2 might be the D (5 bases). This CDR3 has 13 amino acids. Germline V gives CDR1 SGHTA, CDR2 FQGNSA. V gave up 5 bases and J gave up 7 bases, with 13 bases separating them. DNA of the CDR3: TGTGCCAGCAGCGTAACGTGGGAGTATACGCAGTATTTT. Its translation: CASSVTWEYTQYF. Based on the CDR3 plus reference TRBV7-2 and TRBJ2-3, the full variable domain is GAGVSQSPSNKVTEKGKDVELRCDPISGHTALYWYRQSLGQGLEFLIYFQGNSAPDKSGLPSDRFSAERTGGSVSTLTIQRTQQEDSAVYLCASSVTWEYTQYFGPGTRLTVL.

V gene TRBV27 combines with J gene TRBJ2-7, with 12 positions matching TRBD1. Germline V gene sequence: CDR1 MNHEY, CDR2 SMNVEV (reference sequence). V shed 3 bases and J 5 bases; nucleotides not matched to a gene: 5. The CDR3 runs 15 residues. The CDR3 DNA follows: TGTGCCAGCAGTTTGAGGGACAGGGGGCTCGACGAGCAGTACTTC. Its protein is CASSLRDRGLDEQYF.

The rearrangement links TRBV28 to TRBJ2-3; 11 bases map to TRBD2. The CDR3 sequence is 14 residues long. Unmatched junction bases numbered 4, after V lost 10 bases and J lost 1 base. The germline CDR1 and CDR2 sequences are MDHEN and SYDVKM. The CDR3: CAIVAGGRTDTQYF. The CDR3 DNA reads TGTGCCATCGTAGCGGGGGGGCGCACAGATACGCAGTATTTT.

The gene calls are TRBV10-2 and TRBJ1-5; perhaps TRBD1 as D (6 bases). Trimming shortened V by 6 bases and J by 0 bases, and 15 bases separated the two germline ends. The V gene's germline CDR1 is WSHSY and CDR2 SAAADI. The CDR3 has 16 residues. The CDR3 loop reads CASSVTGSNSNQPQHF. The CDR3 coding sequence is TGCGCCAGCAGCGTCACAGGGTCAAATAGCAATCAGCCCCAGCATTTT.

The chain employs TRBV7-2 and TRBJ1-6; 7 bases match TRBD1. V dropped 8 bases and J dropped 0; count of bases not matched to a gene: 7. CDR1 is SGHTA, CDR2 FQGNSA, per germline. The CDR3 consists of 16 residues. This chain's CDR3 is CASGLQGSSYNSPLHF. The CDR3 region has the DNA TGTGCCAGCGGTTTACAGGGGAGCTCCTATAATTCACCCCTCCACTTT.

The J gene is TRBJ2-5, the V gene TRBV11-2, with TRBD2 matching over 8 bases. The CDR3 is 15 amino acids. V lost 1 base, J lost 4 bases, and 5 bases stayed unmatched. Germline V gene data show CDR1 as SGHAT and CDR2 as FQNNGV. Here the CDR3 reads CASSLGPGGGETQYF. The CDR3 bases are TGTGCCAGCAGCTTAGGGCCGGGAGGGGGAGAGACCCAGTACTTC.

V and J are TRBV27 and TRBJ1-1; tentative D call: TRBD1 (5 bases). Germline assignment: CDR1 MNHEY and CDR2 SMNVEV (reference sequence). The CDR3 has 15 amino acids. Trimming left V 3 bases short and J 9 bases short, with 20 bases between. The CDR3 DNA follows: TGTGCCAGCAGTTTGAGTGGGCGCGGGGGTCGGCAAGCTTTCTTT. As protein: CASSLSGRGGRQAFF.

The J gene is TRBJ1-1, the V gene TRBV11-2; D remains ambiguous. From germline, CDR1 is SGHAT and CDR2 FQNNGV. This CDR3 has 16 residues. Trimming took 4 bases from V and 4 from J, leaving 19 bases between them. CDR3 coding DNA: TGTGCCAGCAGCTCCTTCCATCCCGGGTCTGGCACTGAAGCTTTCTTT. Protein product: CASSSFHPGSGTEAFF.

The chain has TRBV3-1 (or the pseudogene TRBV3-2) and TRBJ2-3, with a tentative D call TRBD1 (6 bases). In germline, CDR1 is LGHDT, CDR2 YNNKEL (reference sequence). The CDR3 is 15 amino acids. V was shortened by 6 bases and J by 0 bases, with 13 bases between the two germline ends. The CDR3 nucleotides are TGTGCCAGCAGACCCAGGGACACAAGCACAGATACGCAGTATTTT. This codes for CASRPRDTSTDTQYF.

The V call is TRBV27, the J call TRBJ2-3, with 8 bases fitting TRBD2. Per germline, CDR1 MNHEY and CDR2 SMNVEV (reference sequence). J lost 2 bases, V lost 3 bases, and 4 bases had no gene match. The CDR3 has 15 residues. In nucleotides, the CDR3 is TGTGCCAGCAGTTTCGGACTAGCCAACACAGATACGCAGTATTTT. Its protein is CASSFGLANTDTQYF.

A few counts support this clone. This rearrangement joins TRBV27 to TRBJ2-3, with 8 nucleotides matching TRBD1. The CDR3 contains 15 residues. Germline loops: CDR1 MNHEY, CDR2 SMNVEV (reference sequence). Trimming at V came to 5 bases and at J to 2 bases, leaving 6 bases not matched to a gene. In DNA, the CDR3 is TGTGCCAGCAGTCCAGGGGGCTCCTACACAGATACGCAGTATTTT. Its protein product is CASSPGGSYTDTQYF.

V usage is TRBV18 and J usage is TRBJ2-3; 10 nucleotides agree with TRBD2. The V gene's germline CDR1 is KGHSH and CDR2 LQKENI. Losses at the gene ends were 4 bases for V and 5 bases for J; bases not matched to a gene: 12. This CDR3 comprises 17 residues. This chain's CDR3 is CASSLSSGRPKGDTQYF. In DNA form, the CDR3 reads TGTGCCAGCTCACTAAGTAGCGGGAGGCCTAAGGGAGATACGCAGTATTTT.

This chain uses TRBV5-4 with TRBJ2-3; D gene unclear. The CDR3 covers 14 residues. The germline gives CDR1 SGHNT, CDR2 YYREEE (reference sequence). The ends were cut back, 4 bases at V and 1 base at J, with 10 bases in the middle. The DNA for the CDR3 is TGTGCCAGCAGCCTTGACTCTCGCACAGATACGCAGTATTTT. Translating it yields CASSLDSRTDTQYF.